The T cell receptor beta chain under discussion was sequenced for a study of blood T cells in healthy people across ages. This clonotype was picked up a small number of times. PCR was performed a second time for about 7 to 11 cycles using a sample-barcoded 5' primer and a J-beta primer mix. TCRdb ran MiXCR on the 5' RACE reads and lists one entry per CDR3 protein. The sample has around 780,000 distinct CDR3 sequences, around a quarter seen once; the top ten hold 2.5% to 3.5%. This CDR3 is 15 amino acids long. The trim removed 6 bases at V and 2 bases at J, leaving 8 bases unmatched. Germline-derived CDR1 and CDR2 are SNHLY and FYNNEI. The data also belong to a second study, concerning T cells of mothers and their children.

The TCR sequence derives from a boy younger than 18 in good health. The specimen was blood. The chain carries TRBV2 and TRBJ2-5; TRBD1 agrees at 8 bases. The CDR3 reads CASRRRTGTQETQYF. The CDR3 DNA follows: TGTGCCAGCAGACGAAGGACAGGGACGCAAGAGACCCAGTACTTC.